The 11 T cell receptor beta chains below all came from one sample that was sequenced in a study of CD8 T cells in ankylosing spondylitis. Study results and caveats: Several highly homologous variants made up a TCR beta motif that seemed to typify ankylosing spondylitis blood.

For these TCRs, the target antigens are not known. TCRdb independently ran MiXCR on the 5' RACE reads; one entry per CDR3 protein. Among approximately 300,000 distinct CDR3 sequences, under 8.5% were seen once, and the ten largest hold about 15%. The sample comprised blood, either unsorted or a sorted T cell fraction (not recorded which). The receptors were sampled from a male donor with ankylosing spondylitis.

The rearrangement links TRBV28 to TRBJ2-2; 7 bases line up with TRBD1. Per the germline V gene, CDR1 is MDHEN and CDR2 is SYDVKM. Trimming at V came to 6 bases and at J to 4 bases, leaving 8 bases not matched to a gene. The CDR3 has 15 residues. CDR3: CASSLMTGITGELFF. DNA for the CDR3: TGTGCCAGCAGCTTAATGACAGGGATCACCGGGGAGCTGTTTTTT.

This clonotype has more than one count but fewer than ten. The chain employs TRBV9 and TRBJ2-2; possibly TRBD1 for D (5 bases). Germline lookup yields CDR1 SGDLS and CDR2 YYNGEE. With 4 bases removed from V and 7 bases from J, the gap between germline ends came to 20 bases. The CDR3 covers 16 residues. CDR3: CASSPQVGPVGGELFF. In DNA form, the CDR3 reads TGTGCCAGCAGCCCCCAGGTGGGGCCGGTAGGCGGGGAGCTGTTTTTT.

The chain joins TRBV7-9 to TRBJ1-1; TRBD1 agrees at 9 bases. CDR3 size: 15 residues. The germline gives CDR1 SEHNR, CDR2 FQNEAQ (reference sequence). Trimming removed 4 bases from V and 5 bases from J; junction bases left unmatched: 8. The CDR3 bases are TGTGCCAGCAGCTACTCCGGGACAGGGTCTACTGAAGCTTTCTTT. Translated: CASSYSGTGSTEAFF.

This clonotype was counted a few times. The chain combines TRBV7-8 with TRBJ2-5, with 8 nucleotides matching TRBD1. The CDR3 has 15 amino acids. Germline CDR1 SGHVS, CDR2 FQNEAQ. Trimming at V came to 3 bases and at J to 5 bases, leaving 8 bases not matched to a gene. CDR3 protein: CASSFPGTGGETQYF. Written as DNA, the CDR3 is TGTGCCAGCAGCTTCCCCGGGACAGGTGGCGAGACCCAGTACTTC.

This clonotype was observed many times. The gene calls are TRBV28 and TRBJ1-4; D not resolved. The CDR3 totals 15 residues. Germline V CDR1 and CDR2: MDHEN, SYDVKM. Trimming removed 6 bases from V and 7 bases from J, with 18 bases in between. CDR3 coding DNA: TGTGCCAGCAGCCCCGCGGGGATTTCTAGTGAAAAACTGTTTTTT. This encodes CASSPAGISSEKLFF. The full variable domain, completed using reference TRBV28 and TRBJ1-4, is DVKVTQSSRYLVKRTGEKVFLECVQDMDHENMFWYRQDPGLGLRLIYFSYDVKMKEKGDIPEGYSVSREKKERFSLILESASTNQTSMYLCASSPAGISSEKLFFGSGTQLSVL.

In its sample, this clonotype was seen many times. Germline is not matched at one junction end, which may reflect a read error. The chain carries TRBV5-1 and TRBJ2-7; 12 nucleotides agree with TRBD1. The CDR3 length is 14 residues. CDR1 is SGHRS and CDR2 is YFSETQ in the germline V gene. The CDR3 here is CASSWDRGPYEQYF. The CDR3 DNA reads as TGTGCCAGCAGCTGGGACAGGGGGCCCTACGAGCAGTACTTC.

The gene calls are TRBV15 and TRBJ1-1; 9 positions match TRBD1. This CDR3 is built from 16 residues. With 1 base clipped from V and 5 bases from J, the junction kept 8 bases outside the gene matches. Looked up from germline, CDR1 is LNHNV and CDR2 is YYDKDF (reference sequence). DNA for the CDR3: TGTGCCACCAGCAGAGGGGACAGGGTTATCGGAACTGAAGCTTTCTTT. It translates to CATSRGDRVIGTEAFF.

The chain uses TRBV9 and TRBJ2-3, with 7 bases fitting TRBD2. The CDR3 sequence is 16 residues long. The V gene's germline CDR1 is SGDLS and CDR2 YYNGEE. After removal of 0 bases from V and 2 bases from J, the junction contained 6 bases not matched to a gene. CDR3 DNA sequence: TGTGCCAGCAGCGTAGGTCCTAGCGGAAACACAGATACGCAGTATTTT. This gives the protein CASSVGPSGNTDTQYF. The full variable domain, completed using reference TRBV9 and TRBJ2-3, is DSGVTQTPKHLITATGQRVTLRCSPRSGDLSVYWYQQSLDQGLQFLIQYYNGEERAKGNILERFSAQQFPDLHSELNLSSLELGDSALYFCASSVGPSGNTDTQYFGPGTRLTVL.

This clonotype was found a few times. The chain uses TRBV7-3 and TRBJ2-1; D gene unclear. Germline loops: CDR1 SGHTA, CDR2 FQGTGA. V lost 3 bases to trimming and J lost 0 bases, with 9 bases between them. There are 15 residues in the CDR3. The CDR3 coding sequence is TGTGCCAGCAGCTTGGCGTCGGACTCCTACAATGAGCAGTTCTTC. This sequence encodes CASSLASDSYNEQFF.

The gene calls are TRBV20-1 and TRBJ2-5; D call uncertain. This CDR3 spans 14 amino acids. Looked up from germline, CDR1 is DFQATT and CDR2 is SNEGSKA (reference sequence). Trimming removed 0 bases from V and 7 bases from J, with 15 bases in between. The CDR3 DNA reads TGCAGTGCTAGAGATGGTACCGCAGAGAGGACCCAGTACTTC. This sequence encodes CSARDGTAERTQYF.

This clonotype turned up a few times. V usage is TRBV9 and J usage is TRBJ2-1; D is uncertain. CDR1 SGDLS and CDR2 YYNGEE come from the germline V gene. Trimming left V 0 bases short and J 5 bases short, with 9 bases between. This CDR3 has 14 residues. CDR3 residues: CASSVGPSNNEQFF. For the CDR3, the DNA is TGTGCCAGCAGCGTAGGGCCGTCGAACAATGAGCAGTTCTTC.